The clone carrying this T cell receptor beta chain was counted once. TCRdb's copy holds only in-frame clones and misses some; the assay was immunoSEQ multiplex PCR. The sample has over 250,000 clones, around 87% seen once; the top ten hold 2.5% to 3.5%. With V trimmed by 5 bases and J by 8 bases, 9 bases remained unmatched. This CDR3 is 14 amino acids long. In germline, CDR1 is LGHNT, CDR2 FRNRAP. The treatment: about 20 received Ad26.COV2.S at low or high dose, single or two shots; five or six received placebo; per-sample allocation not given. Samples came from day 63 after the first vaccine or placebo injection. The data originate from a study of Ad26.COV2.S vaccination and SARS-CoV-2 variants.

The TCR comes from a person between 18 and 65 years old who received the Ad26.COV2.S COVID-19 vaccine or a placebo. The chain is built from TRBV12-5 and TRBJ1-1; 9 bases match TRBD1. This sample comprised peripheral blood, obtained in a trial of Ad26.COV2.S vaccine versus placebo. CDR3 sequence (DNA): TGTGCTAGTGGTGCGGGACAGGGAACACTGGAAGCTTTCTTT. It specifies CASGAGQGTLEAFF.